This passage covers 16 T cell receptor beta chains from one sample sequenced in a study of regulatory T cells in long-lasting Graves disease. Through Arm-PCR of CDR3 regions and iRepertoire HTBI primers, TCR beta libraries were built. TCRdb re-called the multiplex PCR reads with MiXCR, one entry per CDR3 protein. The top ten clones hold around 11% of a sample with roughly 420,000 distinct CDR3 sequences, around 15% of them seen once. Documented time point: newly diagnosed GD, antithyroid drugs for less than 3 months. Construction of the TCR library relied on RNA isolated from PBMCs. This sample was also put to use in a study of T cells in Graves' hyperthyroidism and ophthalmopathy.

Specimen: peripheral blood mononuclear cells (PBMCs), collected at new diagnosis, from a patient treated with antithyroid drugs. These receptors came from a woman aged 30 to 39 with Graves disease.

This clonotype turned up a few times. The V call is TRBV7-3, the J call TRBJ1-2; TRBD1 aligns across 10 bases. Germline-derived CDR1 and CDR2 are SGHTA and FQGTGA. CDR3 length: 17 amino acids. The junction had 11 bases not matched to a gene; V was cut back by 5 bases and J by 2 bases. The CDR3 loop is CASSTRPGQGINYGYTF. CDR3 nucleotide sequence: TGTGCCAGCAGCACCCGTCCGGGACAGGGGATCAACTATGGCTACACCTTC.

This clonotype appeared many times. The chain recombines TRBV11-2 with TRBJ2-7, with 7 bases identical to TRBD1. Unmatched junction bases numbered 9, after V lost 6 bases and J lost 4 bases. This CDR3 region has 14 residues. Germline CDR1 SGHAT, CDR2 FQNNGV. The CDR3 sequence is CASSLGRGTYEQYF. DNA of the CDR3: TGTGCCAGCAGTCTGGGCAGGGGGACGTACGAGCAGTACTTC.

Ten or more counts support this clonotype. The V gene is TRBV28, the J gene TRBJ2-3; the D gene is possibly TRBD1 (6 bases). V was cut by 6 bases and J by 6 bases, with 13 bases left in between. Germline V CDR1 and CDR2: MDHEN, SYDVKM. The CDR3 runs to 13 residues. The CDR3 coding sequence is TGTGCCAGCAGCATCCTAGGGGGTGATACGCAGTATTTT. Its translation: CASSILGGDTQYF.

This clonotype was counted many times. The CDR3 nucleotides read TGTGCCAGCAGCGTAGCGGTCCGAACTAATGAAAAACTGTTTTTT. Amino acid sequence: CASSVAVRTNEKLFF. This chain joins TRBV9 and TRBJ1-4; D is undetermined. This CDR3 region has 15 residues. Germline-derived CDR1 and CDR2 are SGDLS and YYNGEE. V was shortened by 0 bases and J by 1 base, with 7 bases between the two germline ends.

This clonotype occurred a few times. V and J are TRBV12-5 and TRBJ1-2, with D tentatively TRBD1 (6 bases). The CDR3 is made up of 11 amino acids. Between the trimmed V and J ends, which lost 5 bases and 8 bases, there was a span of 9 bases. Germline values: CDR1 LGHNT, CDR2 FRNRAP. The CDR3 loop reads CASGTGFGYTF. The DNA for the CDR3 is TGTGCTAGTGGTACAGGGTTCGGCTACACCTTC.

The gene calls are TRBV19 and TRBJ2-5; 10 bases match TRBD1. Germline CDR1 LNHDA, CDR2 SQIVND (reference sequence). V gave up 5 bases and J gave up 7 bases; unmatched junction bases: 16. The CDR3 sequence is 17 residues long. CDR3 bases: TGTGCCAGTAGTTTCGGACCGGGACAGGGGAGGATTGCGACCCAGTACTTC. Its translation is CASSFGPGQGRIATQYF.

In DNA, the CDR3 is TGTGCCAGCAGCTTAGGTCTTGGGGGACAGGGGGACACTGAAGCTTTCTTT. Its translation: CASSLGLGGQGDTEAFF. The chain links TRBV7-9 to TRBJ1-1, with TRBD1 matching over 11 bases. The germline CDR1 and CDR2 sequences are SEHNR and FQNEAQ (reference sequence). Trimming took 1 base from V and 3 from J; bases not matched to a gene: 7. The CDR3 has 17 amino acids.

This clonotype was counted at least ten times. The V call is TRBV11-2, the J call TRBJ2-1; 12 nucleotides line up with TRBD2. Germline CDR1 is SGHAT and CDR2 is FQNNGV. Trimming removed 4 bases from V and 5 bases from J; junction bases left unmatched: 6. The CDR3 has 16 amino acids. CDR3 in amino acids: CASSSRLAGVNNEQFF. For the CDR3, the DNA is TGTGCCAGCAGCTCCCGACTAGCGGGAGTGAACAATGAGCAGTTCTTC.

This clonotype showed up many times. The chain carries TRBV14 and TRBJ2-7; 10 bases fit TRBD2. This CDR3 is 15 amino acids long. Germline V gene data show CDR1 as SGHDN and CDR2 as FVKESK. Losses at the gene ends were 1 base for V and 3 bases for J; bases not matched to a gene: 3. The DNA for the CDR3 is TGTGCCAGCAGCCAAGGAAGGACTAGCGGCTACGAGCAGTACTTC. Protein product: CASSQGRTSGYEQYF.

At least ten counts were recorded for this clonotype. V and J are TRBV11-2 and TRBJ1-1, with TRBD1 matching 7 bases. CDR3 length equals 17 residues. Germline assignment: CDR1 SGHAT and CDR2 FQNNGV. V was pared by 7 bases and J by 1 base, with 15 bases of the junction left unmatched. CDR3 bases: TGTGCCAGCATTGGCCCGATTTCCGGGACAGAGAACACTGAAGCTTTCTTT. Translating it yields CASIGPISGTENTEAFF.

Note on this clonotype: This sequence may be a read error, since a much larger clone differs from it by one base. The chain employs TRBV5-4 and TRBJ1-2; D call uncertain. The CDR3 loop spans 15 amino acids. Germline CDR1 is SGHNT and CDR2 is YYREEE (reference sequence). As DNA, the CDR3 is TGTGCCAGCAGCCTCCTTGCCTCAATTGGCTATGGCCACACCTTC. Translated: CASSLLASIGYGHTF.

This clonotype was observed many times. J is TRBJ1-2 and V is TRBV2; possibly TRBD1 for D (5 bases). CDR1 SNHLY and CDR2 FYNNEI come from the germline V gene. Trimming cost V 5 bases and J 2 bases, with 12 bases left between them. This CDR3 has 14 amino acids. The CDR3 protein is CASSPGEGNYGYTF. The CDR3 nucleotides read TGTGCCAGCAGTCCCGGCGAGGGGAACTATGGCTACACCTTC.

The chain combines TRBV12-3 or TRBV12-4 with TRBJ1-4; TRBD1 matches at 8 bases. The CDR3 is made up of 16 amino acids. The junction had 14 bases not matched to a gene; V was cut back by 7 bases and J by 7 bases. This CDR3 reads CASTTSPGTGVEKLFF. The CDR3 coding sequence is TGTGCCAGCACCACCTCGCCCGGGACAGGTGTTGAAAAACTGTTTTTT.

There are many counts of this clonotype. The chain employs TRBV11-2 and TRBJ2-7; D might be TRBD1 (5 bases). The ends were cut back, 5 bases at V and 0 bases at J, with 11 bases in the middle. The germline CDR1 and CDR2 sequences are SGHAT and FQNNGV. The CDR3 totals 14 residues. This chain's CDR3 is CASSPDGASYEQYF. The CDR3 nucleotides read TGTGCCAGCAGCCCTGATGGGGCCTCCTACGAGCAGTACTTC.

This clonotype was seen ten or more times. The gene calls are TRBV7-2 and TRBJ2-7; 14 bases are a match to TRBD2. The CDR3 runs 16 residues. V lost 0 bases, J lost 6 bases, and 4 bases stayed unmatched. Germline V lookup: CDR1 SGHTA, CDR2 FQGNSA. The CDR3 loop is CASSLAGTSGRGEQYF. The CDR3 DNA follows: TGTGCCAGCAGCTTAGCTGGGACTAGCGGGAGAGGCGAGCAGTACTTC.

The J gene is TRBJ2-1, the V gene TRBV24-1, with a tentative D call TRBD1 (6 bases). The CDR3 runs to 14 residues. Germline CDR1 reads KGHDR; CDR2 reads SFDVKD. Trimming left V 5 bases short and J 10 bases short, with 17 bases between. The DNA for the CDR3 is TGTGCCACCAGTGGACCAGGGGCTTACGACGAGCAGTTCTTC. As protein: CATSGPGAYDEQFF.